The 32 T cell receptor beta chains below all came from one sample that was sequenced in a study of T cells in Graves' hyperthyroidism and ophthalmopathy (dated by TCRdb to the late 2010s). Receptor libraries were prepared by multiplex PCR. The sequencer listed for this sample is Illumina HiSeq 2000. The TCR beta CDR3 regions were amplified from RNA transcripts. The TCR CDR3 was subjected to a first round of RT-PCR using the HTBI primer set and the Qiagen OneStep RT-PCR kit. Starting from the raw public reads, TCRdb applied fastp trimming at Q25, assembled clones with MiXCR and retained in-frame beta chains. Merged by CDR3 protein, the rows form single entries marked with the most common genes and DNA. The sample table contains fewer than 350,000 distinct CDR3 sequences; only one count was recorded for about 16% of them. The biggest ten clones account for over 25% of the sample. The sequencing input was blood. The receptors come from a woman between 45 and 65 years old with Graves' hyperthyroidism that later progressed to Graves' ophthalmopathy.

This clonotype has at least ten counts. This rearrangement joins TRBV2 to TRBJ2-7, with TRBD1 matching over 9 bases. The ends lost 6 bases at V and 1 base at J; junction bases unmatched: 7. The CDR3 has 15 residues. Germline V CDR1 and CDR2: SNHLY, FYNNEI. The DNA of the CDR3 is TGTGCCAGCAGATTATCCGGGACAGGGTCCTACGAGCAGTACTTC. This translates into CASRLSGTGSYEQYF.

The V and J genes are TRBV29-1 and TRBJ2-5, with D maybe TRBD1 (6 bases). Germline V gives CDR1 SQVTM, CDR2 ANQGSEA. Trimming removed 5 bases at V and 4 bases at J, with 17 bases between. The CDR3 is 14 amino acids. CDR3 sequence: CSVSVQGLGETQYF. The CDR3 DNA is TGCAGCGTTAGTGTGCAGGGGCTAGGAGAGACCCAGTACTTC. Drawing the rest from reference TRBV29-1 and TRBJ2-5, the complete variable domain is SAVISQKPSRDICQRGTSLTIQCQVDSQVTMMFWYRQQPGQSLTLIATANQGSEATYESGFVIDKFPISRPNLTFSTLTVSNMSPEDSSIYLCSVSVQGLGETQYFGPGTRLLVL.

This clonotype has ten or more counts. V and J are TRBV7-3 and TRBJ2-7; 9 positions match TRBD2. Germline-derived CDR1 and CDR2 are SGHTA and FQGTGA. V lost 3 bases and J lost 2; bases outside the gene matches: 5. This CDR3 is built from 15 residues. CDR3 amino acids: CASSFGAGGPYEQYF. As DNA, the CDR3 is TGTGCCAGCAGCTTCGGGGCGGGAGGGCCCTACGAGCAGTACTTC.

This clonotype appeared many times. The gene calls are TRBV11-2 and TRBJ2-1; D is possibly TRBD1 or TRBD2 (5 bases each). Germline lookup yields CDR1 SGHAT and CDR2 FQNNGV. The ends were cut back, 0 bases at V and 4 bases at J, with 10 bases in the middle. The CDR3 covers 15 residues. The CDR3 protein is CASSLEAGTYNEQFF. CDR3 in DNA: TGTGCCAGCAGCTTAGAGGCAGGGACGTACAATGAGCAGTTCTTC.

This clonotype showed up many times. The V gene is TRBV27, the J gene TRBJ1-6; no clear D. The V gene's germline CDR1 is MNHEY and CDR2 SMNVEV (reference sequence). The CDR3 extends over 14 amino acids. Trimming took 5 bases from V and 6 from J, leaving 11 bases between them. This CDR3 reads CASSLRGLNSPLHF. The CDR3 nucleotides read TGTGCCAGCAGTCTCAGAGGCCTTAATTCACCCCTCCACTTT.

This clonotype was detected many times. V is TRBV18 and J is TRBJ2-1; 7 nucleotides align to TRBD2. This CDR3 comprises 14 residues. The ends lost 2 bases at V and 8 bases at J; junction bases unmatched: 6. In germline, CDR1 is KGHSH, CDR2 LQKENI. The CDR3: CASSPDAGDYEQFF. The DNA of the CDR3 is TGTGCCAGCTCACCAGACGCGGGAGATTATGAGCAGTTCTTC.

In this sample, this clonotype turned up many times. The genes are TRBV19 and TRBJ1-2; D is perhaps TRBD1 (6 bases). CDR3 length: 17 residues. Looked up from germline, CDR1 is LNHDA and CDR2 is SQIVND (reference sequence). Deletions cut 3 bases from V and 6 bases from J, with 23 bases between. For the CDR3, the DNA is TGTGCCAGTAGTATCGATCACGGGACACCTAGCGGCGATGGCTACACCTTC. This sequence encodes CASSIDHGTPSGDGYTF.

This clonotype was seen many times. This chain links TRBV20-1 with TRBJ2-3, with D perhaps matching TRBD2 (6 bases). This CDR3 spans 16 amino acids. The germline CDR1 and CDR2 sequences are DFQATT and SNEGSKA (reference sequence). Trimming removed 1 base at V and 6 bases at J, with 20 bases between. Here the CDR3 reads CSARGPGTPAGDTQYF. Written as DNA, the CDR3 is TGCAGTGCTAGAGGCCCTGGGACTCCAGCTGGGGATACGCAGTATTTT.

This clonotype was counted ten times or more. This chain connects TRBV2 to TRBJ1-1; 9 nucleotides agree with TRBD1. CDR1 and CDR2 (germline): SNHLY, FYNNEI. The CDR3 has 16 residues. Germline trimming cut 6 bases from V and 3 bases from J; bases unmatched to any gene: 11. DNA for the CDR3: TGTGCCAGCAGAGGGATCCGGGACAGGGTGGACACTGAAGCTTTCTTT. Protein: CASRGIRDRVDTEAFF.

About this clonotype itself: One end of the junction varies from germline; a read error may be responsible. V is TRBV24-1 and J is TRBJ2-5, with 11 bases matching TRBD2. TRBJ2-1 explains the end of the DNA better; the J call may be wrong. CDR3 length equals 19 residues. Germline CDR1 and CDR2: KGHDR and SFDVKD. In DNA, the CDR3 is TGTGCCACCGGTGATCACACGGGAACACTAGCGGGAGAATGGGAGACCCAGTTCTTC. Amino acid sequence: CATGDHTGTLAGEWETQFF.

The sample holds many counts of this clonotype. V usage is TRBV19 and J usage is TRBJ2-1; 9 nucleotides match TRBD2. Germline V gene lookup returns CDR1 LNHDA and CDR2 SQIVND (reference sequence). CDR3 length equals 14 residues. The ends lost 3 bases at V and 9 bases at J; junction bases unmatched: 6. This CDR3 is CASSILAGGSEQFF. The CDR3 DNA is TGTGCCAGTAGTATTCTGGCGGGAGGGTCTGAGCAGTTCTTC.

In this sample, this clonotype turned up many times. V and J are TRBV28 and TRBJ1-1; D uncertain. With 3 bases removed from V and 4 bases from J, the gap between germline ends came to 12 bases. The CDR3 runs 14 residues. Per germline, CDR1 MDHEN and CDR2 SYDVKM. The DNA of the CDR3 is TGTGCCAGCAGTTTGACCGGGGTTGGCACTGAAGCTTTCTTT. Translated, it gives CASSLTGVGTEAFF.

This clonotype was detected ten times or more. The chain joins TRBV28 to TRBJ2-1, with D maybe TRBD2 (6 bases). Germline V gene lookup returns CDR1 MDHEN and CDR2 SYDVKM. V was pared by 5 bases and J by 1 base, with 18 bases between. This CDR3 comprises 17 residues. CDR3 region: CASSPEEAGISYNEQFF. In DNA form, the CDR3 reads TGTGCCAGCAGTCCCGAGGAAGCGGGCATATCCTACAATGAGCAGTTCTTC.

This chain links TRBV19 with TRBJ1-1; 8 positions match TRBD1. This CDR3 is built from 16 residues. Germline values: CDR1 LNHDA, CDR2 SQIVND (reference sequence). The V and J ends lost 6 bases and 2 bases, in that order; junction bases with no gene match: 11. CDR3: CASSPILQGGNTEAFF. CDR3 DNA: TGTGCCAGTAGCCCTATCCTACAGGGGGGTAACACTGAAGCTTTCTTT.

In this sample, this clonotype turned up many times. The rearrangement links TRBV24-1 to TRBJ2-3; 8 positions agree with TRBD2. V shed 0 bases and J 2 bases; nucleotides not matched to a gene: 6. The CDR3 contains 17 residues. Germline CDR1 and CDR2: KGHDR and SFDVKD. The CDR3 DNA sequence: TGTGCCACCAGTGATTTGGGCACTAGCGGTGACACAGATACGCAGTATTTT. Amino acids: CATSDLGTSGDTDTQYF.

This clonotype was seen only a few times. The chain carries TRBV6-5 and TRBJ2-3; tentative D call: TRBD1 (6 bases). Germline values: CDR1 MNHEY, CDR2 SVGAGI. The CDR3 contains 15 residues. The V gene lost 2 bases and the J gene lost 0 bases, with 9 bases spanning the gap. CDR3 nucleotides: TGTGCCAGCAGTTACCCACAGGGTAGCACAGATACGCAGTATTTT. This sequence encodes CASSYPQGSTDTQYF.

In this sample, this clonotype turned up many times. V and J are TRBV27 and TRBJ2-3; the D is unclear. This CDR3 comprises 14 residues. The V and J ends lost 1 base and 12 bases respectively, with 17 bases between them. Germline V gives CDR1 MNHEY, CDR2 SMNVEV (reference sequence). CDR3 amino acids: CASSLLEKLTNQYF. CDR3 nucleotides: TGTGCCAGCAGTTTATTGGAGAAACTCACGAATCAGTATTTT.

This clonotype was picked up a small number of times. The rearrangement uses TRBV27 and TRBJ2-3; a weak D match, TRBD2 (5 bases). The CDR3 contains 16 residues. Trimming pared 5 bases from V and 3 bases from J, leaving 18 bases between. Germline V CDR1 and CDR2: MNHEY, SMNVEV (reference sequence). CDR3 coding DNA: TGTGCCAGCAGTGTCTTTAGCGACCCTCGGACAGATACGCAGTATTTT. Its translation: CASSVFSDPRTDTQYF.

The chain links TRBV4-1 to TRBJ2-7; D assignment may be TRBD1 or TRBD2 (6 bases each). The CDR3 runs 14 residues. The germline V gene has CDR1 MGHRA and CDR2 YSYEKL. V dropped 0 bases and J dropped 6 bases, with 12 bases sitting between them. The CDR3 DNA follows: TGCGCCAGCAGCCAAGATGCGAGGGGGGCCGAGCAGTACTTC. Translation: CASSQDARGAEQYF.

This clonotype has just a few counts. The chain combines TRBV4-2 with TRBJ1-2; D remains ambiguous. Trimming removed 4 bases at V and 4 bases at J, with 16 bases between. In germline, CDR1 is LGHNA, CDR2 YNFKEQ. The CDR3 has 15 residues. Written as DNA, the CDR3 is TGTGCCAGCAGCCCCCCCGAGGCAGCCACCTATGGCTACACCTTC. Its protein is CASSPPEAATYGYTF.

This clonotype was observed many times. The rearrangement links TRBV20-1 to TRBJ2-1, with TRBD2 identical over 12 bases. With 5 bases clipped from V and 5 bases from J, the junction kept 4 bases outside the gene matches. There are 14 residues in the CDR3. CDR1 is DFQATT and CDR2 is SNEGSKA in the germline V gene (reference sequence). In nucleotides, the CDR3 is TGCAGTGCTCCCGGACTAGCGGGGAACAATGAGCAGTTCTTC. It specifies CSAPGLAGNNEQFF.

The gene calls are TRBV6-1 and TRBJ1-4; tentatively, D is TRBD1 (5 bases). The CDR3 is made up of 15 amino acids. Trimming stripped 5 bases from V and 6 bases from J, with 16 bases between. Germline CDR1 MNHNS, CDR2 SASEGT. CDR3 sequence: CASSTPGTRDEKLFF. Written as DNA, the CDR3 is TGTGCCAGCAGTACCCCCGGGACCCGGGATGAAAAACTGTTTTTT.

This clonotype was recorded many times. The chain carries TRBV7-8 and TRBJ2-5, with 10 bases matching TRBD1. Germline V CDR1 and CDR2: SGHVS, FQNEAQ. There are 22 residues in the CDR3. With V trimmed by 0 bases and J by 5 bases, 24 bases remained unmatched. CDR3 sequence reads: CASSLAETGGAHNTVDGETQYF. The CDR3 bases are TGTGCCAGCAGCTTAGCGGAGACAGGGGGCGCTCACAATACTGTGGATGGGGAGACCCAGTACTTC.

This clonotype was counted a few times. This chain uses TRBV7-6 with TRBJ2-5; no firm D call. The germline V and J ends were trimmed by 2 bases and 2 bases, with 9 bases remaining between them. CDR1 SGHVS and CDR2 FNYEAQ come from the germline V gene. The CDR3 is made up of 14 amino acids. The CDR3 sequence: CASSLYGEQETQYF. CDR3 in DNA: TGTGCCAGCAGCTTATATGGGGAACAAGAGACCCAGTACTTC.

This clonotype appeared many times. The chain has TRBV18 and TRBJ2-2, with TRBD1 matching over 12 bases. The J segment lost 4 bases and the V segment lost 6 bases, leaving 0 bases of the junction unmatched. The germline V gene encodes CDR1 KGHSH and CDR2 LQKENI. The CDR3 covers 14 residues. The CDR3 bases are TGTGCCAGCTCGGGACAGGGGGCCACCGGGGAGCTGTTTTTT. Translation gives CASSGQGATGELFF.

This clonotype was detected a few times. As DNA, the CDR3 is TGTGCCAGCAGACCCGCCGGGTCTGAATATGGCTACACCTTC. Its protein is CASRPAGSEYGYTF. The V gene is TRBV6-1, the J gene TRBJ1-2; no clear D gene. V was pared by 6 bases and J by 5 bases, with 16 bases between. Germline-derived CDR1 and CDR2 are MNHNS and SASEGT. CDR3 length: 14 amino acids.

This clonotype was counted many times. The gene calls are TRBV12-3 or TRBV12-4 and TRBJ2-1, with 8 bases identical to TRBD1. The CDR3 contains 14 residues. Losses at the gene ends were 7 bases for V and 12 bases for J; bases not matched to a gene: 14. The CDR3 loop reads CASISQGARSVQFF. The CDR3 DNA follows: TGTGCCAGCATTAGTCAGGGGGCGCGAAGTGTGCAGTTCTTC.

This clonotype was seen a few times. The V call is TRBV6-2 or TRBV6-3, the J call TRBJ2-5; 10 bases line up with TRBD2. Germline V gene lookup returns CDR1 MNHEY and CDR2 SVGEGT. The CDR3 extends over 15 amino acids. V trimming: 2 bases; J trimming: 3 bases; junction bases outside the gene matches: 3. CDR3 region: CASSYTSGREETQYF. CDR3 bases: TGTGCCAGCAGTTACACGAGCGGGAGGGAAGAGACCCAGTACTTC.

For this clonotype: A much bigger clone sits one base away, suggesting this may be a read error. The chain combines TRBV12-3 or TRBV12-4 with TRBJ2-1; D perhaps matches TRBD2 (6 bases). The CDR3 runs to 14 residues. The V and J ends lost 4 bases and 7 bases respectively, with 14 bases between them. The CDR3 DNA reads TGTGCCAGCAGTTGTAGCGTGACTAGAAATGAGCAGTTCTTC. Translation: CASSCSVTRNEQFF.

This clonotype was counted ten times or more. The chain joins TRBV27 to TRBJ1-5, with D unresolved. CDR1 and CDR2 (germline): MNHEY, SMNVEV (reference sequence). The CDR3 totals 14 residues. V lost 4 bases and J 9 bases, leaving 16 bases between the germline ends. The CDR3 coding sequence is TGTGCCAGCAGTTCGGACGGTAGCCATAGGCCCCAGCATTTT. It codes for CASSSDGSHRPQHF.

This clonotype has only a few counts. The rearrangement joins TRBV11-1 to TRBJ2-1; D might be TRBD1 or TRBD2, each matching 5 bases. With 5 bases removed from V and 6 bases from J, the gap between germline ends came to 23 bases. Germline lookup yields CDR1 SGHAT and CDR2 FQDESV (reference sequence). This CDR3 spans 17 amino acids. The CDR3 is CASSGARGRLRPNEQFF. The CDR3 nucleotides are TGTGCCAGCAGCGGGGCACGGGGCCGGCTCAGACCCAATGAGCAGTTCTTC.

The chain employs TRBV12-3 or TRBV12-4 and TRBJ1-2; D uncertain. V was cut by 6 bases and J by 8 bases, with 16 bases left in between. This CDR3 spans 13 amino acids. The CDR3 DNA reads TGTGCCAGCAGCTTCTTCGGGTTTAGGGGCTACACCTTC. The encoded protein is CASSFFGFRGYTF.